The clone carrying this T cell receptor (beta chain) turned up a few times. Antigen: not known. Trimming took 8 bases from V and 1 from J, leaving 9 bases between them. The CDR3 spans 13 residues. CDR1 is SGHAT and CDR2 is FQNNGV in the germline V gene. TCRdb fed the RT-PCR reads into MiXCR, producing one record per CDR3 protein. Among about 540,000 distinct CDR3 sequences listed, around 25% were seen once. The sample is drawn from a study of response to subunit inactivated influenza vaccine. Findings of the study overall: Authors suggested each seasonal flu vaccination may recruit only limited numbers of new T cells.

These sequences were also reported in another study, on T cells expressing NK-cell markers. That work contributes: UMI-tagged 5'RACE template switching yielded the TCR beta cDNA. Sorted CD3+CD56+NKG2C+, CD3+CD56+NKG2C- and CD3+CD56-NKG2C+ T-cell subsets were beta-chain profiled. Whether expanded NKG2C-expressing T cell clones recognize HCMV is unknown.

This chain links TRBV11-2 with TRBJ2-1; perhaps TRBD2 as D (7 bases). The starting material was CD4+ T cells sorted from PBMCs, obtained approximately 12 days after vaccination. The clonotype comes from a man aged 45-65 years who received an inactivated influenza vaccine. CDR3 coding DNA: TGTGCCAGCGGGGGGGCGTCCTACAATGAGCAGTTCTTC. Its protein is CASGGASYNEQFF.